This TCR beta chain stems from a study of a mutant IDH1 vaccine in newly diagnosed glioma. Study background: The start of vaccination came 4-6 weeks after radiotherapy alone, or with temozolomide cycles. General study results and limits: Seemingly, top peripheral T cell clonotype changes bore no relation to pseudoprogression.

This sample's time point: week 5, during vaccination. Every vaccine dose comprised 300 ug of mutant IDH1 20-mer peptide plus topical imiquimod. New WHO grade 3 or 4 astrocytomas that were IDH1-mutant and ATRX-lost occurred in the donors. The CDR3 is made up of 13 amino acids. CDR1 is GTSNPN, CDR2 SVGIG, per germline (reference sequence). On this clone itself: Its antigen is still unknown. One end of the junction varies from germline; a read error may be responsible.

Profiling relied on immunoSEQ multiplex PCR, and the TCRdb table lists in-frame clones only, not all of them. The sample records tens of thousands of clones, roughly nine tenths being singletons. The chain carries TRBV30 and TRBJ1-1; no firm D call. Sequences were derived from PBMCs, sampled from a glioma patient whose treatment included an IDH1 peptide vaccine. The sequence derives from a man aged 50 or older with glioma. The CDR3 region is CSWSRQLNTEAFF. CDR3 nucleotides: TGTTCCTGGAGTCGACAATTGAACACTGAAGCTTTCTTT.